This T cell receptor beta chain came from a study of graft-versus-host responses after intestinal transplantation. Looking at the study overall: Isolated intestinal, liver-intestinal, or multivisceral transplants had been given to the recipients. Every transplant recipient was induced with anti-thymocyte globulin, then maintained on tacrolimus and steroids for approximately three years.

On this clone: Antigen specificity is unknown.

Study observations and caveats: Recipient-marrow GvH clones were detected, some having first appeared in ileum or blood.

CDR1 is MNHEY and CDR2 is SVGAGI in the germline V gene. CDR3 length equals 12 residues. Trimming shortened V by 5 bases and J by 4 bases, and 9 bases separated the two germline ends. This table comes from immunoSEQ multiplex PCR, and its TCRdb copy is limited to in-frame clones, with some not included. The repertoire consists of about 120,000 clones, with around 95% occurring once and the leading ten covering more than 2.5%. The sequenced sample was unstimulated CD8+ T cells sorted from spleen or lymph node cells, obtained before intestinal transplant. This clonotype was sampled from a human donor who received an intestinal transplant. V gene TRBV6-5 combines with J gene TRBJ2-7; D is perhaps TRBD2 (5 bases). The CDR3 nucleotides read TGTGCCAGCAGTCCCCCGGGATACGAGCAGTACTTC. It translates to CASSPPGYEQYF.